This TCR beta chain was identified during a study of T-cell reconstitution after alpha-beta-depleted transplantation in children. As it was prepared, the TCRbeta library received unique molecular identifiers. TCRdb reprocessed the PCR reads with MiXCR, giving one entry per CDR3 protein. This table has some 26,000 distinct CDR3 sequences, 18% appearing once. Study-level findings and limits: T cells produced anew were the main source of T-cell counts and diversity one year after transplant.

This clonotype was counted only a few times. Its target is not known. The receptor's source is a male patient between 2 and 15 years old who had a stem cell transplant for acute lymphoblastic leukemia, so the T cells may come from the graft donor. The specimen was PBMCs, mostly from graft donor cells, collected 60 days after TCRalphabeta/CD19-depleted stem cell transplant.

CDR3 amino acids: CASMYGGTEAFF. The CDR3 nucleotides read TGTGCCAGCATGTACGGGGGGACTGAAGCTTTCTTT. The chain recombines TRBV25-1 with TRBJ1-1; possible D gene TRBD1, 5 bases. The V end lost 7 bases, the J end lost 5 bases, and 11 bases lay between the germline ends. The V gene's germline CDR1 is MGHDK and CDR2 SYGVNS. CDR3 length: 12 residues.